The subject of this entry is one T cell receptor (beta chain). The source of the sample is a study of blood T cell repertoires in COVID-19. Study-level background: Samples representing acute and convalescent COVID-19 were sourced from the United States, Italy and Spain. T cells, B-cell-depleted T cells, or PBMCs supplied cDNA or gDNA.

Under the authors' procedure: Amplification of reference gene primers provided the estimated nucleated cell counts. Produced via immunoSEQ multiplex PCR; TCRdb's table is partial and in-frame only. V, J and clone size reflect that table, while D and trimming were determined from the DNA. The table has approximately 270,000 clones, about 86% seen once. CDR1 is MNHEY, CDR2 SVGAGI, per germline. The trim removed 2 bases at V and 4 bases at J, leaving 3 bases unmatched. CDR3 length equals 15 residues. The V call is TRBV6-5, the J call TRBJ1-5; 9 nucleotides line up with TRBD1. Sequencing was done on a sample of peripheral blood. This receptor was obtained from a man older than 75 with acute or convalescent COVID-19. The CDR3 region is CASSYNGQGNQPQHF. The CDR3 DNA sequence: TGTGCCAGCAGTTACAATGGACAGGGGAATCAGCCCCAGCATTTT.